This entry features one T cell receptor beta chain sequence. One end of the junction is discordant with germline, which a read error may explain. This record belongs to a study of tumor and adjacent non-tumor tissue in lung cancer. Germline assignment: CDR1 SGHAT and CDR2 FQDESV (reference sequence). This CDR3 is built from 12 residues. A modified ARM-PCR protocol with three rounds of nested PCR amplified TCRbeta. Each CDR3 protein gets one entry after TCRdb re-called the multiplex PCR reads with MiXCR. The table lists 65,000 to 75,000 distinct CDR3 sequences, around three quarters of them singletons. No cell sorting was done before RNA was extracted from the tissue.

V gene TRBV11-1 combines with J gene TRBJ2-3; 8 bases agree with TRBD1. This sequence originates from a man between 60 and 75 years old with non-small cell lung cancer. The sample comprised lung tumor tissue. The CDR3 coding sequence is TGTGCCAGCGCAGGGGGCGTGGATACGCATTATTTT. Protein: CASAGGVDTHYF.